These 21 T cell receptor beta chains were sequenced from one sample in a study of shared clonotypes between healthy human individuals. Generated by immunoSEQ multiplex PCR, the TCRdb table keeps only in-frame clones and is missing some. Found here are millions of clones, approximately 93% of them singletons; the top ten hold roughly 0.36%. The sequenced material came from naive CD4+ T cells from PBMCs. Subset given: CD45RA+ positively selected. The source is a man between 18 and 35 years old in good health. Some clones in this sample may be carry-over from other donors' samples.

Concerning this clone itself: This sample also contains other DNA sequences that code for the same CDR3. The CDR3 DNA is TGTGCCAGCAGTGAAGGTAGCTCCTACGAGCAGTACTTC. This sequence encodes CASSEGSSYEQYF. The genes are TRBV6-1 and TRBJ2-7; D unclear. The length of the CDR3 is 13 residues. V gave up 1 base and J gave up 0 bases, with 4 bases separating them. Per germline, CDR1 MNHNS and CDR2 SASEGT.

This rearrangement joins TRBV28 to TRBJ1-2, with TRBD1 matching over 11 bases. CDR1 is MDHEN, CDR2 SYDVKM, per germline. The CDR3 runs 17 residues. Germline trimming cut 5 bases from V and 0 bases from J; bases unmatched to any gene: 8. CDR3 coding DNA: TGTGCCAGCAGTAGTGGGACAGGGGGGCAAGCTAACTATGGCTACACCTTC. Translated: CASSSGTGGQANYGYTF.

The J gene is TRBJ2-3, the V gene TRBV27; 10 positions match TRBD1. CDR3 size: 16 residues. Germline V gene data show CDR1 as MNHEY and CDR2 as SMNVEV (reference sequence). Trimming took 5 bases from V and 4 from J; bases not matched to a gene: 9. The CDR3 here is CASSDTRQGAADTQYF. As DNA, the CDR3 is TGTGCCAGCAGTGATACCCGACAGGGGGCGGCAGATACGCAGTATTTT.

J is TRBJ2-1 and V is TRBV6-5; 10 bases align to TRBD1. Per germline, CDR1 MNHEY and CDR2 SVGAGI. The V segment lost 7 bases and the J segment 9 bases; nucleotides outside the gene matches: 12. CDR3 length: 15 residues. In nucleotides, the CDR3 is TGTGCCAGCACCCCCCATGACAGGGGGCTCGGTGAGCAGTTCTTC. Protein product: CASTPHDRGLGEQFF.

The V call is TRBV13, the J call TRBJ2-6; D remains unclear. The germline V and J ends were trimmed by 0 bases and 0 bases, with 12 bases remaining between them. CDR1 is PRHDT and CDR2 is FYEKMQ in the germline V gene (reference sequence). There are 18 residues in the CDR3. The CDR3, as DNA: TGTGCCAGCAGCTTAGGACGGGTCAGTGCCTCTGGGGCCAACGTCCTGACTTTC. It yields the protein CASSLGRVSASGANVLTF.

This clone was seen a single time. In nucleotides, the CDR3 is TGTGCCAGCTCACGGGGGCAAGGGGGCTTTGACATTCAGTACTTC. Translated: CASSRGQGGFDIQYF. The V and J genes are TRBV18 and TRBJ2-4; 7 bases align to TRBD1. The V gene end was trimmed by 4 bases and the J gene end by 8 bases; junction bases not matched to a gene: 11. CDR1 KGHSH and CDR2 LQKENI come from the germline V gene. CDR3 length: 15 amino acids.

This chain joins TRBV7-9 and TRBJ2-1; 9 bases are shared with TRBD2. Germline V gives CDR1 SEHNR, CDR2 FQNEAQ (reference sequence). Germline trimming cut 5 bases from V and 4 bases from J; bases unmatched to any gene: 9. The CDR3 extends over 16 amino acids. The CDR3 nucleotides read TGTGCCAGCAGCCCTCCGGCGGGGGGGGCTTACAATGAGCAGTTCTTC. Translated: CASSPPAGGAYNEQFF.

As to this clone: The sample carries other DNA sequences with the same CDR3. The chain links TRBV5-1 to TRBJ2-1; D tentatively reads TRBD1 or TRBD2 (5 bases each). V was trimmed by 2 bases and J by 3 bases, leaving 9 bases between them. The CDR3 is 14 amino acids. In germline, CDR1 is SGHRS, CDR2 YFSETQ. In DNA, the CDR3 is TGCGCCAGCAGCTTAGGGACGGACTACAATGAGCAGTTCTTC. Amino acid sequence: CASSLGTDYNEQFF. The full variable domain, with the rest looked up from reference TRBV5-1 and TRBJ2-1, is KAGVTQTPRYLIKTRGQQVTLSCSPISGHRSVSWYQQTPGQGLQFLFEYFSETQRNKGNFPGRFSGRQFSNSRSEMNVSTLELGDSALYLCASSLGTDYNEQFFGPGTRLTVL.

V and J are TRBV7-3 and TRBJ2-7; D is unclear. The CDR3 totals 14 residues. The germline V gene has CDR1 SGHTA and CDR2 FQGTGA. Trimming removed 5 bases from V and 3 bases from J, with 14 bases in between. The DNA of the CDR3 is TGTGCCAGCAGCCTCGCCGGAGTGGGCTACGAGCAGTACTTC. It yields the protein CASSLAGVGYEQYF. Based on the CDR3 plus reference TRBV7-3 and TRBJ2-7, the full variable domain is GAGVSQTPSNKVTEKGKYVELRCDPISGHTALYWYRQSLGQGPEFLIYFQGTGAADDSGLPNDRFFAVRPEGSVSTLKIQRTERGDSAVYLCASSLAGVGYEQYFGPGTRLTVT.

This chain links TRBV28 with TRBJ2-7; D possibly corresponds to TRBD2 (5 bases). Trimming shortened V by 7 bases and J by 1 base, and 8 bases separated the two germline ends. The germline CDR1 and CDR2 sequences are MDHEN and SYDVKM. The CDR3 has 12 amino acids. The chain's CDR3 is CASNRESYEQYF. CDR3 nucleotides: TGTGCCAGCAATCGGGAATCCTACGAGCAGTACTTC.

The chain carries TRBV6-6 and TRBJ1-1, with D unresolved. The V and J ends lost 6 bases and 1 base respectively, with 12 bases between them. Germline CDR1 and CDR2: MNHNY and SVGAGI (reference sequence). This CDR3 has 14 amino acids. Written as DNA, the CDR3 is TGTGCCAGCAGCCACCGAGGAGAGAACACTGAAGCTTTCTTT. Protein: CASSHRGENTEAFF.

V usage is TRBV18 and J usage is TRBJ1-1; D remains ambiguous. V was clipped by 3 bases and J by 6 bases, with 14 bases between them. The CDR3 consists of 14 residues. Germline loops: CDR1 KGHSH, CDR2 LQKENI. CDR3 region: CASSPEQVTAEAFF. Written as DNA, the CDR3 is TGTGCCAGCTCACCGGAACAAGTGACTGCTGAAGCTTTCTTT.

The gene calls are TRBV5-1 and TRBJ1-1, with 11 bases aligning to TRBD1. CDR3 length: 15 residues. Germline CDR1 and CDR2: SGHRS and YFSETQ. The V segment lost 3 bases and the J segment 5 bases; nucleotides outside the gene matches: 6. This CDR3 is CASSSSDRGQTEAFF. The CDR3 coding sequence is TGCGCCAGCAGCTCATCGGACAGGGGGCAGACTGAAGCTTTCTTT.

This clone was detected a few times. Other DNA sequences in the sample encode the same CDR3. J is TRBJ1-5 and V is TRBV6-5, with D possibly TRBD1 on 5 matching bases. Looked up from germline, CDR1 is MNHEY and CDR2 is SVGAGI. The ends were cut back, 0 bases at V and 1 base at J, with 7 bases in the middle. The CDR3 contains 15 residues. The CDR3 nucleotides read TGTGCCAGCAGTTACTCGAGGACAAGCAATCAGCCCCAGCATTTT. This codes for CASSYSRTSNQPQHF.

The chain links TRBV5-1 to TRBJ2-5, with 8 bases matching TRBD1. Germline-derived CDR1 and CDR2 are SGHRS and YFSETQ. CDR3 length: 14 residues. Losses at the gene ends were 4 bases for V and 5 bases for J; bases not matched to a gene: 7. The DNA for the CDR3 is TGCGCCAGCAGCATCGGGACAGGCGGGGAGACCCAGTACTTC. This gives the protein CASSIGTGGETQYF.

The chain is built from TRBV11-3 and TRBJ2-5; 10 bases agree with TRBD2. The germline V gene has CDR1 SGHNT and CDR2 YENEEA. This CDR3 region has 17 residues. The V segment lost 5 bases and the J segment 4 bases; nucleotides outside the gene matches: 13. CDR3 in amino acids: CASSRAGGPVVGETQYF. The DNA for the CDR3 is TGTGCCAGCAGCCGAGCGGGAGGGCCTGTCGTCGGAGAGACCCAGTACTTC.

The rearrangement uses TRBV9 and TRBJ2-3; D uncertain. Trimming removed 4 bases from V and 0 bases from J, with 9 bases in between. CDR3 length: 14 amino acids. Per the germline V gene, CDR1 is SGDLS and CDR2 is YYNGEE. CDR3 sequence: CASSLTPSTDTQYF. DNA for the CDR3: TGTGCCAGCAGCTTAACACCTAGCACAGATACGCAGTATTTT.

The chain recombines TRBV27 with TRBJ2-6, with D tentatively TRBD2 (6 bases). The germline gives CDR1 MNHEY, CDR2 SMNVEV (reference sequence). The CDR3 has 18 amino acids. The V and J ends lost 1 base and 0 bases respectively, with 13 bases between them. The CDR3 reads CASSLLGRFSSGANVLTF. DNA for the CDR3: TGTGCCAGCAGTTTATTGGGGAGGTTCAGCTCTGGGGCCAACGTCCTGACTTTC.

The CDR3 reads CASSETGTGWTDTQYF. CDR3 DNA sequence: TGTGCCAGCAGTGAGACCGGGACAGGGTGGACAGATACGCAGTATTTT. This chain connects TRBV6-4 to TRBJ2-3, with 9 bases lining up with TRBD1. With 3 bases clipped from V and 3 bases from J, the junction kept 7 bases outside the gene matches. The CDR3 consists of 16 residues. CDR1 is MRHNA, CDR2 SNTAGT, per germline.

This clone was found once. The chain couples TRBV18 to TRBJ1-1; D unclear. Trimming left V 4 bases short and J 0 bases short, with 9 bases between. Germline V gives CDR1 KGHSH, CDR2 LQKENI. This CDR3 has 14 residues. This chain's CDR3 is CASSLASMNTEAFF. The CDR3 DNA reads as TGTGCCAGCTCACTCGCAAGCATGAACACTGAAGCTTTCTTT.

V is TRBV13 and J is TRBJ1-2; TRBD1 matches 7 bases. With V trimmed by 0 bases and J by 3 bases, 7 bases remained unmatched. This CDR3 region has 16 residues. Germline loops: CDR1 PRHDT, CDR2 FYEKMQ (reference sequence). CDR3 nucleotide sequence: TGTGCCAGCAGCTTAGGTGGGCAGGGGGAGGACTATGGCTACACCTTC. This codes for CASSLGGQGEDYGYTF.